Below, one T cell receptor beta chain is given with its context. What it binds is unknown. The PCR ran on 60 Vbeta and 13 Jbeta primers. Profiling relied on immunoSEQ multiplex PCR, and the TCRdb table lists in-frame clones only, not all of them. The top ten clones hold around 2.8% of a sample with some 200,000 clones, more than 80% of them seen once. The sample belongs to a study of cytomegalovirus exposure and HLA in healthy donors. Whole-study findings and limits: Exclusion as indistinguishable affected some V segments, including TRBV6-2 and TRBV6-3. Later findings reportedly placed an Asian-associated ancestry cluster below the 666-donor mean for N-insertions. Other equally common chains were less clonally expanded than HLA-associated TCR beta chains, a later analysis showed.

The length of the CDR3 is 15 residues. With 0 bases removed from V and 10 bases from J, the gap between germline ends came to 18 bases. The V gene's germline CDR1 is WNHNN and CDR2 SYGVQD (reference sequence). The material sequenced was PBMCs. The receptor was isolated from a woman aged 50 to 60 in good health and CMV-seropositive. The chain links TRBV10-1 to TRBJ1-1, with D possibly being TRBD1 (6 bases). The DNA for the CDR3 is TGCGCCAGCAGTGAGTCAGGGCAGGGGCCCGGCGGAGCTTTCTTT. It yields the protein CASSESGQGPGGAFF.